Following are 15 T cell receptor beta chains from one sample sequenced in a study of cytomegalovirus exposure and HLA in healthy donors. The primer mix had 60 Vbeta and 13 Jbeta primers. Measured with immunoSEQ multiplex PCR; TCRdb has only the in-frame clones, and not every one. The sample contains 75,000 to 95,000 clones, roughly 84% of which appear only once. Sequencing was done on a sample of PBMCs. The receptors stem from a man aged 18 to 30 in good health and CMV-seronegative.

The table lists this clone with a few counts. The chain is built from TRBV14 and TRBJ2-7; 10 positions agree with TRBD2. Germline CDR1 is SGHDN and CDR2 is FVKESK. V was clipped by 7 bases and J by 2 bases; unmatched bases: 5. CDR3 size: 14 residues. CDR3: CASTASGSAYEQYF. CDR3 coding DNA: TGTGCCAGCACGGCTAGCGGGAGCGCCTACGAGCAGTACTTC.

The V call is TRBV10-2, the J call TRBJ2-1; 7 bases agree with TRBD2. Germline V gene lookup returns CDR1 WSHSY and CDR2 SAAADI. This CDR3 is 14 amino acids long. V was pared by 7 bases and J by 4 bases, with 7 bases of the junction left unmatched. This CDR3 reads CASKERDPYNEQFF. The CDR3 nucleotides read TGCGCCAGCAAAGAGCGGGACCCGTACAATGAGCAGTTCTTC.

The chain uses TRBV6-1 and TRBJ2-7; 10 nucleotides line up with TRBD2. CDR1 is MNHNS and CDR2 is SASEGT in the germline V gene. The CDR3 spans 15 residues. V dropped 10 bases and J dropped 0; count of bases not matched to a gene: 9. CDR3 sequence reads: CATLQLAGLSYEQYF. The DNA of the CDR3 is TGTGCCACCCTTCAACTAGCGGGACTCTCCTACGAGCAGTACTTC.

This chain connects TRBV4-1 to TRBJ1-4; TRBD1 aligns across 7 bases. Germline V gene sequence: CDR1 MGHRA, CDR2 YSYEKL. This CDR3 contains 13 residues. V lost 8 bases to trimming and J lost 10 bases; unmatched junction nucleotides: 10. The CDR3 sequence is CASATGDRVKLFF. Here the CDR3 DNA reads TGCGCCAGCGCAACAGGGGATAGAGTAAAACTGTTTTTT.

This chain links TRBV30 with TRBJ2-1, with D possibly TRBD2 on 5 matching bases. Trimming cost V 2 bases and J 0 bases, with 11 bases left between them. Germline CDR1 is GTSNPN and CDR2 is SVGIG (reference sequence). This CDR3 has 15 amino acids. The CDR3 bases are TGTGCCTGGAGTCCCTCGGGATACTCCTACAATGAGCAGTTCTTC. This encodes CAWSPSGYSYNEQFF.

V is TRBV29-1 and J is TRBJ1-1, with D perhaps matching TRBD1 (5 bases). V was cut by 1 base and J by 1 base, with 7 bases left in between. The germline CDR1 and CDR2 sequences are SQVTM and ANQGSEA. The CDR3 consists of 13 residues. The CDR3 bases are TGCAGCGTTGAAGGACAGCAGAACACTGAAGCTTTCTTT. Its protein product is CSVEGQQNTEAFF.

This CDR3 is CASGSGNTEAFF. The DNA for the CDR3 is TGTGCTAGTGGTTCGGGGAACACTGAAGCTTTCTTT. The chain is built from TRBV12-5 and TRBJ1-1; D ambiguous. The ends were cut back, 4 bases at V and 1 base at J, with 4 bases in the middle. Germline CDR1 is LGHNT and CDR2 is FRNRAP. CDR3 size: 12 residues.

The V gene is TRBV15, the J gene TRBJ2-1; 7 bases map to TRBD2. This CDR3 comprises 17 residues. V was pared by 0 bases and J by 5 bases, with 10 bases of the junction left unmatched. Looked up from germline, CDR1 is LNHNV and CDR2 is YYDKDF (reference sequence). The CDR3, as DNA: TGTGCCACCAGCAGAGATCGGTTCGGGGGGATTAACAATGAGCAGTTCTTC. Amino acid sequence: CATSRDRFGGINNEQFF.

The chain links TRBV25-1 to TRBJ2-4, with D tentatively TRBD1 (5 bases). The CDR3 extends over 14 amino acids. CDR1 is MGHDK and CDR2 is SYGVNS in the germline V gene. Between the trimmed V and J ends, which lost 5 bases and 6 bases, there was a span of 14 bases. The CDR3: CASSIKGLGNIQYF. DNA for the CDR3: TGTGCCAGCAGTATTAAGGGGTTGGGAAACATTCAGTACTTC.

The chain has TRBV19 and TRBJ2-1; a possible D gene is TRBD2 (5 bases). Trimming took 10 bases from V and 0 from J, leaving 13 bases between them. This CDR3 is 14 amino acids long. CDR1 is LNHDA, CDR2 SQIVND, per germline (reference sequence). This CDR3 reads CATMDSYSYNEQFF. The CDR3 nucleotides read TGTGCCACCATGGACTCCTACTCCTACAATGAGCAGTTCTTC.

A single count supports this clone. V and J are TRBV6-5 and TRBJ1-1; possible D gene TRBD1, 6 bases. Trimming took off 2 bases at V and 5 bases at J, with 12 bases between the two ends. The CDR3 runs 14 residues. Germline loops: CDR1 MNHEY, CDR2 SVGAGI. CDR3 protein: CASSYEGVRTEAFF. Written as DNA, the CDR3 is TGTGCCAGCAGTTACGAGGGGGTGAGGACTGAAGCTTTCTTT.

This sequence joins TRBV9 and TRBJ1-1; unclear D gene. V was pared by 1 base and J by 3 bases, with 7 bases between. The CDR3 has 13 amino acids. The germline CDR1 and CDR2 sequences are SGDLS and YYNGEE. Here the CDR3 reads CASSVIPDTEAFF. The CDR3 DNA reads TGTGCCAGCAGCGTAATTCCGGACACTGAAGCTTTCTTT.

This clone was detected a few times. The DNA of the CDR3 is TGTGCCAGCAGCCAAGAAGGAGGGACCCTTTACGAGCAGTACTTC. Translated: CASSQEGGTLYEQYF. J is TRBJ2-7 and V is TRBV14; D is perhaps TRBD2 (6 bases). CDR3 length: 15 residues. From germline, CDR1 is SGHDN and CDR2 FVKESK. V was cut by 0 bases and J by 4 bases, with 13 bases left in between. Variable domain in full (rest from reference TRBV14 and TRBJ2-7): EAGVTQFPSHSVIEKGQTVTLRCDPISGHDNLYWYRRVMGKEIKFLLHFVKESKQDESGMPNNRFLAERTGGTYSTLKVQPAELEDSGVYFCASSQEGGTLYEQYFGPGTRLTVT.

This clone was seen a few times. This rearrangement joins TRBV5-1 to TRBJ1-1; D uncertain. This CDR3 spans 14 amino acids. Looked up from germline, CDR1 is SGHRS and CDR2 is YFSETQ. Trimming pared 0 bases from V and 0 bases from J, leaving 6 bases between. The CDR3 loop reads CASSLAGMNTEAFF. The CDR3 DNA follows: TGCGCCAGCAGCTTGGCCGGGATGAACACTGAAGCTTTCTTT. The variable domain in full, completed from reference TRBV5-1 and TRBJ1-1, reads KAGVTQTPRYLIKTRGQQVTLSCSPISGHRSVSWYQQTPGQGLQFLFEYFSETQRNKGNFPGRFSGRQFSNSRSEMNVSTLELGDSALYLCASSLAGMNTEAFFGQGTRLTVV.

V gene TRBV7-8 combines with J gene TRBJ1-4; TRBD1 matches 7 bases. In germline, CDR1 is SGHVS, CDR2 FQNEAQ. The CDR3 sequence is 15 residues long. V lost 1 base and J lost 8; bases outside the gene matches: 7. The CDR3 is CASSLEGAQWEKLFF. The DNA of the CDR3 is TGTGCCAGCAGCTTAGAGGGGGCTCAATGGGAAAAACTGTTTTTT.